The 2 T cell receptor beta chains presented below share a single source sample, sequenced in a study of cytomegalovirus exposure and HLA in healthy donors. A multiplex PCR was run with 60 Vbeta primers and 13 Jbeta primers. Sequenced by immunoSEQ multiplex PCR; TCRdb stores in-frame clones only, minus some. The profile shows under 200,000 clones, 65% to 90% of them singletons. Sequences were obtained from PBMCs. Source of these receptors: a man in his forties or fifties in good health and CMV-seropositive.

The chain employs TRBV9 and TRBJ1-6; the D gene is possibly TRBD1 (5 bases). Germline V gene lookup returns CDR1 SGDLS and CDR2 YYNGEE. Trimming cost V 4 bases and J 6 bases, with 14 bases left between them. This CDR3 region has 15 residues. CDR3 sequence (DNA): TGTGCCAGCAGCCTACGCAGGGATGGTAATTCACCCCTCCACTTT. It encodes CASSLRRDGNSPLHF.

The chain is built from TRBV7-2 and TRBJ1-2; the D is unclear. The CDR3 is made up of 14 amino acids. CDR1 is SGHTA and CDR2 is FQGNSA in the germline V gene. Trimming cost V 1 base and J 4 bases, with 10 bases left between them. For the CDR3, the DNA is TGTGCCAGCAGCTTAGTGCAGGCGGGCTATGGCTACACCTTC. Translation: CASSLVQAGYGYTF.